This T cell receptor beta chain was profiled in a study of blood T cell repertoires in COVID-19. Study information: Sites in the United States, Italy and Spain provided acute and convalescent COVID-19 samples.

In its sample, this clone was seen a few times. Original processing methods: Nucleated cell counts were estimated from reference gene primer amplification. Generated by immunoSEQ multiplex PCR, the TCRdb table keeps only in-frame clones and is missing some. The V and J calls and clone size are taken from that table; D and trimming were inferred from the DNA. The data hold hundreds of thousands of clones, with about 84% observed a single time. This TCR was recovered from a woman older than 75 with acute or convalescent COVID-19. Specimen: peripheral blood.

The CDR3 loop is CASSQERGRDNSPLHF. CDR3 sequence (DNA): TGCGCCAGCAGCCAAGAGAGGGGGAGAGATAATTCACCCCTCCACTTT. This sequence joins TRBV4-1 and TRBJ1-6, with TRBD1 as a possible D gene (6 bases). Germline V CDR1 and CDR2: MGHRA, YSYEKL. V lost 0 bases and J lost 5, with 11 bases in between. The CDR3 covers 16 residues.